These 21 T cell receptor beta chains were sequenced from one sample in a study of blood T cell repertoires in COVID-19. Clones were read by immunoSEQ multiplex PCR, and TCRdb kept only the in-frame ones, dropping some. The repertoire holds 310,000 or so clones, with roughly 90% as singletons. The source material was PBMCs or T cells enriched from blood (not recorded which). The origin of the receptors is a woman aged 18-29 years with acute COVID-19.

J is TRBJ1-5 and V is TRBV5-6, with 7 bases matching TRBD1. The germline gives CDR1 SGHDT, CDR2 YYEEEE. The CDR3 has 15 residues. With 4 bases clipped from V and 2 bases from J, the junction kept 6 bases outside the gene matches. The CDR3 DNA is TGTGCCAGCAGCCCGTCCGGGACAGGCAATCAGCCCCAGCATTTT. Protein product: CASSPSGTGNQPQHF. Drawing the rest from reference TRBV5-6 and TRBJ1-5, the complete variable domain is DAGVTQSPTHLIKTRGQQVTLRCSPKSGHDTVSWYQQALGQGPQFIFQYYEEEERQRGNFPDRFSGHQFPNYSSELNVNALLLGDSALYLCASSPSGTGNQPQHFGDGTRLSIL.

The chain employs TRBV24-1 and TRBJ2-1; 8 nucleotides match TRBD2. The CDR3 has 14 residues. Losses at the gene ends were 8 bases for V and 6 bases for J; bases not matched to a gene: 8. Germline V lookup: CDR1 KGHDR, CDR2 SFDVKD. The CDR3 sequence is CATNPGGAGNEQFF. CDR3 DNA sequence: TGTGCCACCAACCCCGGGGGGGCCGGCAATGAGCAGTTCTTC.

The chain carries TRBV3-1 (or the pseudogene TRBV3-2) and TRBJ2-5; TRBD2 matches at 10 bases. CDR3 length: 16 amino acids. Germline V CDR1 and CDR2: LGHDT, YNNKEL (reference sequence). V gave up 4 bases and J gave up 2 bases; unmatched junction bases: 7. CDR3 amino acids: CASSLTSGIWQETQYF. The CDR3 DNA follows: TGTGCCAGCAGCCTAACTAGCGGGATCTGGCAAGAGACCCAGTACTTC.

J is TRBJ2-7 and V is TRBV2; no reliable D call. The ends were cut back, 1 base at V and 2 bases at J, with 12 bases in the middle. Germline CDR1 is SNHLY and CDR2 is FYNNEI. CDR3 length: 15 amino acids. CDR3 region: CASSEGIGGTYEQYF. In DNA form, the CDR3 reads TGTGCCAGCAGTGAAGGTATCGGCGGAACCTACGAGCAGTACTTC. Combining the CDR3 with reference TRBV2 and TRBJ2-7 gives the whole variable domain EPEVTQTPSHQVTQMGQEVILRCVPISNHLYFYWYRQILGQKVEFLVSFYNNEISEKSEIFDDQFSVERPDGSNFTLKIRSTKLEDSAMYFCASSEGIGGTYEQYFGPGTRLTVT.

The chain employs TRBV25-1 and TRBJ2-2; D unresolved. V was shortened by 6 bases and J by 0 bases, with 8 bases between the two germline ends. Germline V gene lookup returns CDR1 MGHDK and CDR2 SYGVNS. There are 14 residues in the CDR3. Here the CDR3 DNA reads TGTGCCAGCAGACTCTACGCGAACACCGGGGAGCTGTTTTTT. This translates into CASRLYANTGELFF.

The J gene is TRBJ1-1, the V gene TRBV6-5; 7 nucleotides line up with TRBD1. This CDR3 contains 11 residues. Germline lookup yields CDR1 MNHEY and CDR2 SVGAGI. V lost 6 bases to trimming and J lost 11 bases; unmatched junction nucleotides: 6. CDR3 in DNA: TGTGCCAGCAGCTTGGGACAGTTTGCTTTCTTT. Protein: CASSLGQFAFF.

About this clone itself: This specimen includes other DNA sequences encoding the same CDR3. The chain has TRBV2 and TRBJ2-1; the D gene is possibly TRBD1 (6 bases). This CDR3 is built from 12 residues. CDR1 is SNHLY, CDR2 FYNNEI, per germline. Trimming left V 6 bases short and J 4 bases short, with 7 bases between. The CDR3 coding sequence is TGTGCCAGCAGCACAGGGTACAATGAGCAGTTCTTC. It is translated as CASSTGYNEQFF.

V usage is TRBV27 and J usage is TRBJ2-5; a possible D gene is TRBD2 (6 bases). V lost 3 bases, J lost 9 bases, and 14 bases lay in between. This CDR3 has 13 amino acids. Germline V gene sequence: CDR1 MNHEY, CDR2 SMNVEV (reference sequence). In nucleotides, the CDR3 is TGTGCCAGCAGTTTGATGGCGGGATATGCCCAGTACTTC. Translating gives CASSLMAGYAQYF.

The gene calls are TRBV18 and TRBJ1-1; 8 bases line up with TRBD1. The CDR3 extends over 16 amino acids. V lost 3 bases to trimming and J lost 0 bases; unmatched junction nucleotides: 6. Germline loops: CDR1 KGHSH, CDR2 LQKENI. For the CDR3, the DNA is TGTGCCAGCTCACCTGACAGGGGATTTATGAACACTGAAGCTTTCTTT. This sequence encodes CASSPDRGFMNTEAFF. Full variable domain (missing parts from reference TRBV18 and TRBJ1-1): NAGVMQNPRHLVRRRGQEARLRCSPMKGHSHVYWYRQLPEEGLKFMVYLQKENIIDESGMPKERFSAEFPKEGPSILRIQQVVRGDSAAYFCASSPDRGFMNTEAFFGQGTRLTVV.

The chain joins TRBV19 to TRBJ2-7; 10 nucleotides align to TRBD1. J was trimmed by 7 bases and V by 5 bases; bases with no gene match: 11. CDR1 LNHDA and CDR2 SQIVND come from the germline V gene (reference sequence). This CDR3 spans 15 amino acids. CDR3 sequence (DNA): TGTGCCAGTAGTGCGTCCGGGACAGGGGTAAGGGAGCAGTACTTC. This codes for CASSASGTGVREQYF.

This chain uses TRBV9 with TRBJ2-2; 14 bases agree with TRBD2. The germline V gene has CDR1 SGDLS and CDR2 YYNGEE. There are 19 residues in the CDR3. The J segment lost 3 bases and the V segment lost 0 bases, leaving 7 bases of the junction unmatched. In DNA, the CDR3 is TGTGCCAGCAGCGTAGGCCCCGGGACTAGCGGGAGTCACACCGGGGAGCTGTTTTTT. Protein: CASSVGPGTSGSHTGELFF.

The table lists this clone with a few counts. The gene calls are TRBV18 and TRBJ1-6; 9 bases line up with TRBD1. CDR3 length equals 14 residues. CDR1 is KGHSH, CDR2 LQKENI, per germline. Trimming removed 3 bases from V and 7 bases from J; junction bases left unmatched: 1. In nucleotides, the CDR3 is TGTGCCAGCTCACCTGACAGGGGGAATTCACCCCTCCACTTT. Translated: CASSPDRGNSPLHF.

This clone was detected only a few times. The V and J genes are TRBV28 and TRBJ2-3; 9 nucleotides agree with TRBD1. Trimming at V came to 3 bases and at J to 5 bases, leaving 3 bases not matched to a gene. The CDR3 has 14 residues. Germline V gene lookup returns CDR1 MDHEN and CDR2 SYDVKM. The CDR3 is CASSLEDRGDTQYF. In DNA, the CDR3 is TGTGCCAGCAGTTTGGAGGACAGGGGAGATACGCAGTATTTT.

The V gene is TRBV12-5, the J gene TRBJ1-5; 8 bases fit TRBD1. The germline V gene encodes CDR1 LGHNT and CDR2 FRNRAP. The CDR3 is 18 amino acids. After removal of 1 base from V and 3 bases from J, the junction contained 11 bases not matched to a gene. CDR3: CASGLAGQGLALNQPQHF. CDR3 sequence (DNA): TGTGCTAGTGGTTTGGCCGGACAGGGTTTAGCCCTCAATCAGCCCCAGCATTTT.

In this sample, this clone turned up once. The V call is TRBV19, the J call TRBJ1-2; the match to TRBD1 covers 12 bases. Trimming took 7 bases from V and 4 from J; bases not matched to a gene: 16. The CDR3 is 18 residues long. Germline values: CDR1 LNHDA, CDR2 SQIVND (reference sequence). CDR3 DNA sequence: TGTGCCAGTAAGTTTGTCTCCGGGACAGGGGGCACTCGCTATGGCTACACCTTC. Amino acid sequence: CASKFVSGTGGTRYGYTF.

The chain recombines TRBV25-1 with TRBJ2-7, with D possibly matching TRBD1 (6 bases). The germline V and J ends were trimmed by 4 bases and 3 bases, with 16 bases remaining between them. From germline, CDR1 is MGHDK and CDR2 SYGVNS. The length of the CDR3 is 15 residues. The CDR3 loop is CASSATGQRYYEQYF. DNA of the CDR3: TGTGCCAGCAGTGCCACCGGACAGCGTTACTACGAGCAGTACTTC.

The rearrangement joins TRBV2 to TRBJ1-3; D uncertain. Germline V CDR1 and CDR2: SNHLY, FYNNEI. The germline V and J ends were trimmed by 6 bases and 0 bases, with 15 bases remaining between them. The CDR3 extends over 16 amino acids. CDR3 nucleotide sequence: TGTGCCAGCAGACCGCGAGGACTTCACTCTGGAAACACCATATATTTT. It is translated as CASRPRGLHSGNTIYF.

The J gene is TRBJ1-3, the V gene TRBV2; TRBD1 aligns across 7 bases. V trimming: 2 bases; J trimming: 1 base; junction bases outside the gene matches: 2. This CDR3 is 15 amino acids long. Looked up from germline, CDR1 is SNHLY and CDR2 is FYNNEI. In DNA form, the CDR3 reads TGTGCCAGCAGTGAATCAGGGGGTTCTGGAAACACCATATATTTT. It yields the protein CASSESGGSGNTIYF.

The chain joins TRBV18 to TRBJ2-3; maybe TRBD1 (5 bases). V was shortened by 4 bases and J by 4 bases, with 12 bases between the two germline ends. The CDR3 totals 14 residues. Germline V gene data show CDR1 as KGHSH and CDR2 as LQKENI. This CDR3 reads CASSRSQGPDTQYF. As DNA, the CDR3 is TGTGCCAGCTCACGGAGCCAGGGTCCAGATACGCAGTATTTT.

In its sample, this clone was seen once. The V gene is TRBV2, the J gene TRBJ1-3; possibly TRBD1 for D (6 bases). Trimming stripped 3 bases from V and 4 bases from J, with 10 bases between. CDR1 SNHLY and CDR2 FYNNEI come from the germline V gene. The CDR3 totals 14 residues. The CDR3 DNA follows: TGTGCCAGCAGTGACAGGACAGCCGGAAACACCATATATTTT. It codes for CASSDRTAGNTIYF.

V and J are TRBV12-3 or TRBV12-4 and TRBJ1-1, with D possibly TRBD1 on 6 matching bases. The V end was cut by 6 bases, the J end by 10 bases, with 12 bases between. The CDR3 contains 11 residues. The CDR3 coding sequence is TGTGCCAGCAGCGCACAGGGCTTAGCTTTCTTT. Translating it yields CASSAQGLAFF.